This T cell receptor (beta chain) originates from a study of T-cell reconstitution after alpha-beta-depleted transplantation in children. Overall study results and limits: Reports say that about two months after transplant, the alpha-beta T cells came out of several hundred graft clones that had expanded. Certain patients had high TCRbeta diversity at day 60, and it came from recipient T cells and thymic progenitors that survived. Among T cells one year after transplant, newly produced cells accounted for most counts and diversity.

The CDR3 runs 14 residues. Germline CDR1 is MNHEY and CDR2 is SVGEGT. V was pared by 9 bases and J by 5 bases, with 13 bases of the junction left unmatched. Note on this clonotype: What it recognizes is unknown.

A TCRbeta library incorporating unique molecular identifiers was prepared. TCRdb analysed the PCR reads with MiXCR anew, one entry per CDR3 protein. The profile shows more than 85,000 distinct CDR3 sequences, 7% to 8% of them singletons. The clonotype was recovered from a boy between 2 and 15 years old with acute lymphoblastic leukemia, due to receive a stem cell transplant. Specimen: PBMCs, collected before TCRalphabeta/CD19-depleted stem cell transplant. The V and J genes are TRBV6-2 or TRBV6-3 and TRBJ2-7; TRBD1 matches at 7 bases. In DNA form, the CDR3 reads TGTGCCAGTTCTTCCCAGGGGGAACTCCACGAGCAGTACTTC. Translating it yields CASSSQGELHEQYF.